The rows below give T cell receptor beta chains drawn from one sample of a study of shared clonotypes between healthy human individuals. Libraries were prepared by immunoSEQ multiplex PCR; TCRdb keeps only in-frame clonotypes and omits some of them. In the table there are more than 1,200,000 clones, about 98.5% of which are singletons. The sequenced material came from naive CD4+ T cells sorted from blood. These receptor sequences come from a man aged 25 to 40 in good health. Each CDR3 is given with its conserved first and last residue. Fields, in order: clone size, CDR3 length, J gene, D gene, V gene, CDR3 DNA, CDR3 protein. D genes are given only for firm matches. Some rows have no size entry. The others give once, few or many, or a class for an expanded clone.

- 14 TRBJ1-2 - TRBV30 TGTGCCTGGGGCGGACGTTTGCTAAACTATGGCTACACCTTC CAWGGRLLNYGYTF
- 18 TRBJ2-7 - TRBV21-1 TGTGCCAGCAGCAAAGCGGAGGCCCCGGCACAGGGGTCCTACGAGCAGTACTTC CASSKAEAPAQGSYEQYF
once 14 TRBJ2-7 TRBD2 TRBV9 TGTGCCAGCAGCGAGGGACTAGCGGGAGGGAGACTGTACTTC CASSEGLAGGRLYF
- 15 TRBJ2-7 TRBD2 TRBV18 TGTGCCAGCTCCCCCACTAGCGCCCAAGTGGGCGAGCAGTACTTC CASSPTSAQVGEQYF
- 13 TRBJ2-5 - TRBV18 TGTGCCAGCTCACCACCTTCCCAAGAGACCCAGTACTTC CASSPPSQETQYF
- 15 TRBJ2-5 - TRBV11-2 TGTGCCAGCAGCTTAGATCCCGGGGCGGGAGAGACCCAGTACTTC CASSLDPGAGETQYF
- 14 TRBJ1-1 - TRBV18 TGTGCCAGCTCACCAGGGGTTAGCAGCACTGAAGCTTTCTTT CASSPGVSSTEAFF
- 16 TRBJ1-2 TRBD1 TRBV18 TGTGCCAGCTCACCTAGAACGGGACAGGATAACTATGGCTACACCTTC CASSPRTGQDNYGYTF
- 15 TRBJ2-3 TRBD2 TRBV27 TGTGCCAGCAGACCCCGGGAGGGCGTGGCAGATACGCAGTATTTT CASRPREGVADTQYF
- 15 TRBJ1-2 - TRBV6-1 TGTGCCAGCAGTGAAAGGGGTGTTGCTAGCTATGGCTACACCTTC CASSERGVASYGYTF
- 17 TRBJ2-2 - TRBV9 TGTGCCAGCAGCGTAGCCATAGCGACTCCCTCCACCGGGGAGCTGTTTTTT CASSVAIATPSTGELFF
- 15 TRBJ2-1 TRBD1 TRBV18 TGTGCCAGCTCACCACGTCAGGGGGCGCCCAATGAGCAGTTCTTC CASSPRQGAPNEQFF
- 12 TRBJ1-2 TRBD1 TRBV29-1 TGCAGCGTAGGACAGGGACCTGGTGGCTACACCTTC CSVGQGPGGYTF
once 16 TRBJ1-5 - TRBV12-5 TGTGCTAGTGGCATACCGACAGACTATAGCAATCAGCCCCAGCATTTT CASGIPTDYSNQPQHF
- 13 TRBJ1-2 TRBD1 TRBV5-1 TGCGCCAGCAGCACGGGACAGGTTCCTGGCTACACCTTC CASSTGQVPGYTF
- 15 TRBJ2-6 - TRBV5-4 TGTGCCAGCACCTTCCTTGGAGCTGGGGCCAACGTCCTGACTTTC CASTFLGAGANVLTF
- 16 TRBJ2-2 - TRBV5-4 TGTGCCAGTACGTTGTTCAGGAGTCCGAACACCGGGGAGCTGTTTTTT CASTLFRSPNTGELFF
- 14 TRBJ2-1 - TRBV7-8 TGTGCCAGCAGCTGGGGGCTAGCGTACAATGAGCAGTTCTTC CASSWGLAYNEQFF
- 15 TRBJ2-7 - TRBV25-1 TGTGCCAGCAGGCCATTTGCAGGGCCGCGGTCCGAGCAGTACTTC CASRPFAGPRSEQYF
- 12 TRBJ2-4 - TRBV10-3 TGTGCCATCAGTGAGATCCCCCCTACTCAGTACTTC CAISEIPPTQYF
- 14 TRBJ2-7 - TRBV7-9 TGTGCCAGCGGGGAAGCAGGGCTTACCTACGAGCAGTACTTC CASGEAGLTYEQYF
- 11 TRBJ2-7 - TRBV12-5 TGTGCTAGTGGCGAGTTTTGCGAGCAGTACTTC CASGEFCEQYF
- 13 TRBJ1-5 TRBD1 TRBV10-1 TGCGCCAGCAAGGGGGCTAATAATCAGCCCCAGCATTTT CASKGANNQPQHF
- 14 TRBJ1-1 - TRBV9 TGTGCCAGCAGCGTAGAGGGGGAGAGCACTGAAGCTTTCTTT CASSVEGESTEAFF
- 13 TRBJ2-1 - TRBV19 TGTGCCAGTCAGCGGAGCATCTACAATGAGCAGTTCTTC CASQRSIYNEQFF
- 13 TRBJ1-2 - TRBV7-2 TGTGCCAGCAGCGCCGGGGTTTACTATGGCTACACCTTC CASSAGVYYGYTF
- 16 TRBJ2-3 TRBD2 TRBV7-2 TGTGCCAGCAGCCTCCTAGCGGCCACCAGCACAGATACGCAGTATTTT CASSLLAATSTDTQYF
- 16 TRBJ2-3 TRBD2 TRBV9 TGTGCCAGCAGCGTAGAGCTAGCGGGAGGTTCAGATACGCAGTATTTT CASSVELAGGSDTQYF
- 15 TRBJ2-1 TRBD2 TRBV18 TGTGCCAGCTCCACCGGGACTAGCGGGAAGAATGAGCAGTTCTTC CASSTGTSGKNEQFF
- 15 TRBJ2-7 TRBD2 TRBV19 TGTGCCAGTAGTTTGACTAGCGGGAGACCCTACGAGCAGTACTTC CASSLTSGRPYEQYF
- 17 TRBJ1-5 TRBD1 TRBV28 TGTGCCAGCACGGTGGGGAGGGGGCGGCATAGCAATCAGCCCCAGCATTTT CASTVGRGRHSNQPQHF
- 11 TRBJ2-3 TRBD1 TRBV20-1 TGCAGTGCTCAAAGACAGGGTGTATTGTATTTT CSAQRQGVLYF
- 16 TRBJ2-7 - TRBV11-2 TGTGCCAGCAGCGACAGGCTCAGGGGGAGGTCCCACGAGCAGTACTTC CASSDRLRGRSHEQYF
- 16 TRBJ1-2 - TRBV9 TGTGCCAGCAGCCAACTTCAGGTGCAGTCCTTCTATGGCTACACCTTC CASSQLQVQSFYGYTF
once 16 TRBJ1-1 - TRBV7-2 TGTGCCAGCAGCTTAGCGATGGTGGCAGGCCCCAAAGAAACTTTCTTT CASSLAMVAGPKETFF
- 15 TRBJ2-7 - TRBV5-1 TGCGCCAGCACCGACTACCCGGGCCTTTCCTACGAGCAGTACTTC CASTDYPGLSYEQYF
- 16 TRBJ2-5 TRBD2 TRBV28 TGTGCCAGCAGTCTAGCGGGAGGGCTCACGGGGGAGACCCAGTACTTC CASSLAGGLTGETQYF
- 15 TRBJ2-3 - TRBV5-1 TGCGCCAGCAGCGGACTTCTCGAAGACACAGATACGCAGTATTTT CASSGLLEDTDTQYF
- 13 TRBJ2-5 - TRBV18 TGTGCCAGCTCACCAACCCAGACGGAGACCCAGTACTTC CASSPTQTETQYF
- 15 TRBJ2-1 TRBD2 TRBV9 TGTGCCAGCAGCGTAGGCGGGACTAGCGTCAATGAGCAGTTCTTC CASSVGGTSVNEQFF
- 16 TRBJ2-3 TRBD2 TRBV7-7 TGTGCTAGCAGCTTAGCGGGAGGGCCTAGCACAGATACGCAGTATTTT CASSLAGGPSTDTQYF
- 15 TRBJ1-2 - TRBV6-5 TGTGCCAGCAGTCCCGGAGAGTTAACTAACTATGGCTACACCTTC CASSPGELTNYGYTF
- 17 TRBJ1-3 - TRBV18 TGTGCCAGCTCACCAAAAAATACAGGTTACTCTGGAAACACCATATATTTT CASSPKNTGYSGNTIYF
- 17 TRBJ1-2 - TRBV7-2 TGTGCCAGCAGCTTAGTAACCTCAGGGGTGAGGGGGTATGGCTACACCTTC CASSLVTSGVRGYGYTF
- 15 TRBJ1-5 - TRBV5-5 TGTGCCAGCAGCTCCCTGGACAGCTTCAATCAGCCCCAGCATTTT CASSSLDSFNQPQHF
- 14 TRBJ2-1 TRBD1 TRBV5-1 TGCGCCAGCAGCTTCCCAGGGGGCTCGAATGAGCAGTTCTTC CASSFPGGSNEQFF
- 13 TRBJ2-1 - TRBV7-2 TGTGCCAGCAGCTTAGCCACGTACAATGAGCAGTTCTTC CASSLATYNEQFF
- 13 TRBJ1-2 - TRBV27 TGTGCCAGCAGACCAACAGGGAACTATGGCTACACCTTC CASRPTGNYGYTF
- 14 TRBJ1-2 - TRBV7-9 TGTGCCAGCAGCCCCGTAGGAGGGGGCTATGGCTACACCTTC CASSPVGGGYGYTF
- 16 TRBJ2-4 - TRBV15 TGTGCCACCAGCAGAGAGGGGGTATTAGCCAAAAACATTCAGTACTTC CATSREGVLAKNIQYF
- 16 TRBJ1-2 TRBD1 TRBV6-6 TGTGCCAGCAGTTACCCAAGATCAGGGGGCAACTATGGCTACACCTTC CASSYPRSGGNYGYTF
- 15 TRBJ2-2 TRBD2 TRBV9 TGTGCCAGCAGCGTAAACGGGAGGACCACCGGGGAGCTGTTTTTT CASSVNGRTTGELFF
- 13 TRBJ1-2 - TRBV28 TGTGCCAGCAGACTCCAGATCAACTATGGCTACACCTTC CASRLQINYGYTF